Listed here are 27 T cell receptor beta chains from one sample, sequenced in a study of T cells of healthy individuals. TCRdb used MiXCR to reprocess the 5' RACE reads, holding one entry per CDR3 protein. The table has 40,000 to 65,000 distinct CDR3 sequences, under 15% seen once; the top ten hold 15% to 20%. Every receptor here comes from a human donor in good health.

This clonotype was observed a handful of times. The V and J genes are TRBV6-1 and TRBJ2-3; 13 positions agree with TRBD2. The germline CDR1 and CDR2 sequences are MNHNS and SASEGT. After removal of 4 bases from V and 1 base from J, the junction contained 2 bases not matched to a gene. The CDR3 length is 16 residues. CDR3 protein: CASSGGLAGRTDTQYF. Here the CDR3 DNA reads TGTGCCAGCAGTGGGGGACTAGCGGGGCGCACAGATACGCAGTATTTT.

The chain couples TRBV6-6 to TRBJ1-2, with D possibly being TRBD1 (5 bases). The CDR3 has 15 amino acids. Looked up from germline, CDR1 is MNHNY and CDR2 is SVGAGI (reference sequence). Trimming stripped 2 bases from V and 4 bases from J, with 14 bases between. CDR3 DNA sequence: TGTGCCAGCAGTTACGATGCGGGACGTATCTATGGCTACACCTTC. It encodes CASSYDAGRIYGYTF.

This clonotype appeared many times. V is TRBV29-1 and J is TRBJ2-2, with TRBD2 as a possible D gene (5 bases). There are 12 residues in the CDR3. CDR1 is SQVTM and CDR2 is ANQGSEA in the germline V gene. V was shortened by 3 bases and J by 5 bases, with 7 bases between the two germline ends. Written as DNA, the CDR3 is TGCAGCGTTGATCGAGGGACCGGGGAGCTGTTTTTT. Its translation: CSVDRGTGELFF.

There are a few counts of this clonotype. This chain joins TRBV20-1 and TRBJ1-6; 7 bases match TRBD1. CDR3 length equals 13 residues. J gave up 5 bases and V 6 bases, and 4 bases lay outside the gene matches. Germline V gene sequence: CDR1 DFQATT, CDR2 SNEGSKA (reference sequence). CDR3 nucleotide sequence: TGCAGTGCACAGACAGGGAATAATTCACCCCTCCACTTT. Translating gives CSAQTGNNSPLHF.

A few counts support this clonotype. The gene calls are TRBV3-1 and TRBJ2-5, with D unclear. The germline V gene has CDR1 LGHDT and CDR2 YNNKEL (reference sequence). Trimming stripped 3 bases from V and 0 bases from J, with 2 bases between. The length of the CDR3 is 12 residues. The CDR3 nucleotides are TGTGCCAGCAGCCAGTACCAAGAGACCCAGTACTTC. Its protein is CASSQYQETQYF.

The table lists this clonotype with a count of one. The chain joins TRBV20-1 to TRBJ1-5; 8 bases align to TRBD1. This CDR3 has 16 amino acids. Germline lookup yields CDR1 DFQATT and CDR2 SNEGSKA (reference sequence). V was clipped by 6 bases and J by 5 bases; unmatched bases: 15. CDR3: CSALTGQGRTYQPQHF. The CDR3 nucleotides are TGCAGTGCCCTTACCGGACAGGGACGAACCTATCAGCCCCAGCATTTT.

CDR3 in DNA: TGCAGTGCTTGGGAGGGCACAGATACGCAGTATTTT. Protein product: CSAWEGTDTQYF. The V and J genes are TRBV20-1 and TRBJ2-3, with D possibly being TRBD2 (6 bases). Per germline, CDR1 DFQATT and CDR2 SNEGSKA (reference sequence). The V end was cut by 5 bases, the J end by 1 base, with 7 bases between. The CDR3 spans 12 residues.

The table lists this clonotype with a few counts. The V call is TRBV10-3, the J call TRBJ2-5; 12 bases are shared with TRBD2. Trimming cost V 10 bases and J 3 bases; bases outside gene matches: 3. This CDR3 is built from 13 residues. Germline V gene lookup returns CDR1 ENHRY and CDR2 SYGVKD. The CDR3 reads CASRLAGEETQYF. In DNA, the CDR3 is TGTGCCAGCCGACTAGCGGGGGAAGAGACCCAGTACTTC.

This clonotype has a count of ten or more. The chain uses TRBV5-1 and TRBJ1-6; D possibly corresponds to TRBD1 (5 bases). The CDR3 loop spans 12 amino acids. V lost 4 bases and J lost 14, with 13 bases in between. Germline V gene sequence: CDR1 SGHRS, CDR2 YFSETQ. CDR3 in amino acids: CASSPSGGALHF. In DNA form, the CDR3 reads TGCGCCAGCAGCCCAAGTGGAGGGGCCCTCCACTTT. Full variable domain (rest looked up from reference TRBV5-1 and TRBJ1-6): KAGVTQTPRYLIKTRGQQVTLSCSPISGHRSVSWYQQTPGQGLQFLFEYFSETQRNKGNFPGRFSGRQFSNSRSEMNVSTLELGDSALYLCASSPSGGALHFGNGTRLTVT.

This clonotype has a handful of counts. The rearrangement links TRBV2 to TRBJ2-5; possibly TRBD1 for D (6 bases). The CDR3 loop spans 13 amino acids. V shed 3 bases and J shed 4 bases, with 9 bases lying between them. Germline V gene lookup returns CDR1 SNHLY and CDR2 FYNNEI. CDR3 loop: CASSDGRGETQYF. CDR3 sequence (DNA): TGTGCCAGCAGTGACGGCAGGGGAGAGACCCAGTACTTC.

A note on this clonotype: This may come from a read error, since a much larger clone is one base off. V is TRBV7-7 and J is TRBJ2-7; maybe TRBD1 (5 bases). The CDR3 covers 15 residues. V was shortened by 5 bases and J by 0 bases, with 14 bases between the two germline ends. From germline, CDR1 is SSHAT and CDR2 FNYEAQ (reference sequence). In DNA form, the CDR3 reads TGTGCCAGCAGCCTGGAAAGACAGCACTCCTACGAGCAGTACTTC. It translates to CASSLERQHSYEQYF.

This clonotype has at least ten counts. The chain carries TRBV9 and TRBJ2-3; D is ambiguous. Trimming stripped 0 bases from V and 6 bases from J, with 5 bases between. Per the germline V gene, CDR1 is SGDLS and CDR2 is YYNGEE. There are 12 residues in the CDR3. Here the CDR3 DNA reads TGTGCCAGCAGCGTAGCTGGGGATACGCAGTATTTT. Its protein is CASSVAGDTQYF.

This clonotype was seen ten or more times. The chain couples TRBV7-6 to TRBJ2-7; no clear D gene. V was clipped by 1 base and J by 2 bases, with 9 bases between them. This CDR3 region has 14 residues. Germline V CDR1 and CDR2: SGHVS, FNYEAQ. CDR3 amino acids: CASSLDAGPYEQYF. CDR3 bases: TGTGCCAGCAGCTTAGATGCCGGACCCTACGAGCAGTACTTC.

The chain links TRBV11-1 to TRBJ1-1; D possibly corresponds to TRBD1 (5 bases). This CDR3 is 14 amino acids long. Trimming took 5 bases from V and 12 from J, leaving 22 bases between them. Germline assignment: CDR1 SGHAT and CDR2 FQDESV (reference sequence). CDR3 amino acids: CASSPRPGTVMSFF. The CDR3 DNA follows: TGTGCCAGCAGCCCTCGGCCGGGGACGGTGATGTCTTTCTTT.

Many counts were recorded for this clonotype. The genes are TRBV5-1 and TRBJ1-3, with D possibly being TRBD1 (5 bases). Germline CDR1 is SGHRS and CDR2 is YFSETQ. Trimming stripped 0 bases from V and 1 base from J, with 11 bases between. CDR3 length equals 16 residues. This CDR3 reads CASSLAGGVSGNTIYF. CDR3 in DNA: TGCGCCAGCAGCTTGGCCGGGGGGGTTTCTGGAAACACCATATATTTT.

The V and J genes are TRBV28 and TRBJ2-2; 7 bases align to TRBD1. Trimming at V came to 2 bases and at J to 4 bases, leaving 4 bases not matched to a gene. Germline V gives CDR1 MDHEN, CDR2 SYDVKM. The CDR3 has 15 residues. The CDR3 DNA is TGTGCCAGCAGTTTAGACAGGGCTGGCACCGGGGAGCTGTTTTTT. Protein product: CASSLDRAGTGELFF. Full variable domain (remainder filled in from reference TRBV28 and TRBJ2-2): DVKVTQSSRYLVKRTGEKVFLECVQDMDHENMFWYRQDPGLGLRLIYFSYDVKMKEKGDIPEGYSVSREKKERFSLILESASTNQTSMYLCASSLDRAGTGELFFGEGSRLTVL.

The rearrangement links TRBV6-2 or TRBV6-3 to TRBJ2-7; 9 positions agree with TRBD1. V lost 5 bases, J lost 4 bases, and 9 bases stayed unmatched. The CDR3 has 15 amino acids. In germline, CDR1 is MNHEY, CDR2 SVGEGT. The CDR3 coding sequence is TGTGCCAGCAGTACCACCGGGACAGGGACTTACGAGCAGTACTTC. The encoded protein is CASSTTGTGTYEQYF.

This clonotype has ten or more counts. The chain has TRBV7-2 and TRBJ2-1; 9 bases are a match to TRBD2. After removal of 3 bases from V and 5 bases from J, the junction contained 8 bases not matched to a gene. This CDR3 has 16 residues. In germline, CDR1 is SGHTA, CDR2 FQGNSA. CDR3 loop: CASSFFGGGANNEQFF. In DNA, the CDR3 is TGTGCCAGCAGCTTCTTTGGCGGGGGGGCGAACAATGAGCAGTTCTTC.

This clonotype was recorded at least ten times. The rearrangement links TRBV6-5 to TRBJ2-7; 7 bases map to TRBD1. Germline CDR1 reads MNHEY; CDR2 reads SVGAGI. The CDR3 spans 13 residues. V lost 8 bases and J lost 2; bases outside the gene matches: 6. The CDR3 here is CASSTGQTYEQYF. The CDR3 coding sequence is TGTGCCAGCTCCACGGGACAGACCTACGAGCAGTACTTC.

The chain uses TRBV4-3 and TRBJ2-1; no clear D gene. The germline V gene encodes CDR1 LGHNA and CDR2 YSLEER. Trimming left V 4 bases short and J 5 bases short, with 12 bases between. The CDR3 runs 14 residues. In DNA, the CDR3 is TGCGCCAGCAGCCTAGGCCTGGGAAACAATGAGCAGTTCTTC. This gives the protein CASSLGLGNNEQFF.

This clonotype was recorded a few times. The gene calls are TRBV24-1 and TRBJ2-5; D is undetermined. Germline CDR1 KGHDR, CDR2 SFDVKD. V lost 2 bases and J lost 5, with 17 bases in between. CDR3 length: 16 amino acids. CDR3 DNA sequence: TGTGCCACCAGTGATTCCACCCTTGGAGTCAGGGAGACCCAGTACTTC. It yields the protein CATSDSTLGVRETQYF.

There are a few counts of this clonotype. The rearrangement joins TRBV30 to TRBJ2-1, with TRBD2 identical over 7 bases. The V gene's germline CDR1 is GTSNPN and CDR2 SVGIG (reference sequence). The length of the CDR3 is 16 residues. V trimming: 0 bases; J trimming: 2 bases; junction bases outside the gene matches: 7. The CDR3 sequence: CAWSVYGGSPYNEQFF. DNA of the CDR3: TGTGCCTGGAGTGTTTACGGGGGGAGCCCCTACAATGAGCAGTTCTTC.

V usage is TRBV7-9 and J usage is TRBJ2-7, with D tentatively TRBD1 (5 bases). V lost 5 bases to trimming and J lost 8 bases, with 16 bases between them. Germline lookup yields CDR1 SEHNR and CDR2 FQNEAQ (reference sequence). CDR3 size: 13 residues. CDR3 residues: CASSPRTLSKQYF. CDR3 bases: TGTGCCAGCAGCCCTAGGACACTGTCCAAGCAGTACTTC.

V usage is TRBV5-1 and J usage is TRBJ1-5; D not resolved. Per germline, CDR1 SGHRS and CDR2 YFSETQ. The CDR3 covers 13 residues. V lost 0 bases, J lost 4 bases, and 5 bases lay in between. The DNA of the CDR3 is TGCGCCAGCAGCTTGGACACAAATCAGCCCCAGCATTTT. Its protein is CASSLDTNQPQHF.

This clonotype was seen at least ten times. Germline is not matched at one junction end, which may reflect a read error. The J gene is TRBJ2-1, the V gene TRBV19; weak D call: TRBD2 (6 bases). The CDR3 contains 13 residues. Per germline, CDR1 LNHDA and CDR2 SQIVND (reference sequence). The CDR3 nucleotides read TGTGCCAGTATGAGGGACTCCGACAATGAGCAGTTCTTC. This sequence encodes CASMRDSDNEQFF.

This clonotype was counted many times. This chain joins TRBV20-1 and TRBJ1-1; TRBD1 is a possible D gene (6 bases). The germline V and J ends were trimmed by 5 bases and 3 bases, with 16 bases remaining between them. This CDR3 contains 14 residues. Germline values: CDR1 DFQATT, CDR2 SNEGSKA (reference sequence). CDR3 loop: CSAREGGSDTEAFF. The CDR3 DNA follows: TGCAGTGCTCGCGAGGGGGGTTCCGACACTGAAGCTTTCTTT.

This clonotype has at least ten counts. V usage is TRBV7-2 and J usage is TRBJ2-7; 7 bases fit TRBD2. CDR1 is SGHTA and CDR2 is FQGNSA in the germline V gene. CDR3 length: 12 amino acids. With V trimmed by 1 base and J by 7 bases, 1 base remained unmatched. CDR3 sequence reads: CASSLGEGEQYF. CDR3 nucleotide sequence: TGTGCCAGCAGCTTAGGGGAGGGGGAGCAGTACTTC.